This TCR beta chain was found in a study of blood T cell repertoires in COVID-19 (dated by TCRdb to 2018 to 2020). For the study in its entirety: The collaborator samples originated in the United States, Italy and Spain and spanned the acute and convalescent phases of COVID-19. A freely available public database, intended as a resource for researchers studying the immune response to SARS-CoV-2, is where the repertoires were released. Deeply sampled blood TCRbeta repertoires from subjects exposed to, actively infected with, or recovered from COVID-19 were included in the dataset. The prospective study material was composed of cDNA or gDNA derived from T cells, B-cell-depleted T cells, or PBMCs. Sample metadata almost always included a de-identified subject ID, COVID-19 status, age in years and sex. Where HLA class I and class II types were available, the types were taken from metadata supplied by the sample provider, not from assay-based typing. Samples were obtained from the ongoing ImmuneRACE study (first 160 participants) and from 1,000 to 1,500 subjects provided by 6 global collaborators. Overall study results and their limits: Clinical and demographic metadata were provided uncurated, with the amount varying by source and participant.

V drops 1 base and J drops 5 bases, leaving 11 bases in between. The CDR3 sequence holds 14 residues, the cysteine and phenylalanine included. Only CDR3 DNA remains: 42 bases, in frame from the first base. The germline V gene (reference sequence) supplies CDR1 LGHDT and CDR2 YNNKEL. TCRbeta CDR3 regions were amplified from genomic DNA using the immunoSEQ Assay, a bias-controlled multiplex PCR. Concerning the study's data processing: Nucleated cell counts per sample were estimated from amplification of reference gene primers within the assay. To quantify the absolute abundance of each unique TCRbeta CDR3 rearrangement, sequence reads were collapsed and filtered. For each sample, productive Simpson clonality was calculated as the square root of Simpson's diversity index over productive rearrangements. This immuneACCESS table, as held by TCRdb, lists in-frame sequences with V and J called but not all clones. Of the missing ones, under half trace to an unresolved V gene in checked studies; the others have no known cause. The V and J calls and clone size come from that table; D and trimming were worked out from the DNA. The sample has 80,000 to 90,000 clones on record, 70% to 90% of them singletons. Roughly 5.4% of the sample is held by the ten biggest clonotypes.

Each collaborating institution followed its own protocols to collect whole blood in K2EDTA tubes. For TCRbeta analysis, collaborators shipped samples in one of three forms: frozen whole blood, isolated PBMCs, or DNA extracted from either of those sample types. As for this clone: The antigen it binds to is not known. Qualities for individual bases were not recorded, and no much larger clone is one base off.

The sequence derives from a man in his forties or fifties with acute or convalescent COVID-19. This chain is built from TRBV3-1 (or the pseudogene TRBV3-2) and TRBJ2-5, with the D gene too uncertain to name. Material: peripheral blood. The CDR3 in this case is CASSQGQVEETQYF. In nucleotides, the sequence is TGTGCCAGCAGCCAAGGGCAGGTTGAGGAGACCCAGTACTTC.